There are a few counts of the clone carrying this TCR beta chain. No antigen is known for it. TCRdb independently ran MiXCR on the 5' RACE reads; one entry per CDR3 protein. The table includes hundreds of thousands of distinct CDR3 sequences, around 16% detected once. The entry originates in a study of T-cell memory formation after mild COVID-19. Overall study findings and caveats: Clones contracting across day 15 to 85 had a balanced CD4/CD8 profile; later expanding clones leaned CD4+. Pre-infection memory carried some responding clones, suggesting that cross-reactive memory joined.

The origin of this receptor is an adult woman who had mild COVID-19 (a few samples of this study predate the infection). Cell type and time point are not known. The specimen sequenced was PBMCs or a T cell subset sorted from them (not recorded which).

The CDR3 here is CASRLDTKNTEAFF. CDR3 coding DNA: TGTGCCAGCAGACTAGACACAAAGAACACTGAAGCTTTCTTT. The V gene is TRBV5-4, the J gene TRBJ1-1; D call uncertain. This CDR3 region has 14 residues. Trimming took off 5 bases at V and 1 base at J, with 12 bases between the two ends. Germline V gives CDR1 SGHNT, CDR2 YYREEE (reference sequence).